This T cell receptor (beta chain) was sequenced in a study of cytomegalovirus exposure and HLA in healthy donors. Study results and limitations: A list of roughly 180 TCR beta chains associated with cytomegalovirus was given. Association of a missense DCLRE1C variant with TCR beta V- and J-gene trimming was reported in a later analysis.

PCR employed 60 Vbeta and 13 Jbeta primers. As handled by the study authors: A later analysis counted roughly 74 million unique TCR beta chains, around 10 million shared. Produced via immunoSEQ multiplex PCR; TCRdb's table is partial and in-frame only. Clone size and the V and J calls come from that table; the DNA yielded D and trimming. The table records 150,000 to 200,000 clones, approximately 80% of them present only once. The CDR3 covers 15 residues. Comment on this clone: Its antigen is as yet unknown.

The donors were healthy bone marrow donors. This clonotype was obtained from a man aged 55 to 69 in good health and CMV-seronegative. This chain connects TRBV1 to TRBJ2-7; the tabulated D call, TRBD2, remains unverified against the DNA. TRBV1 corresponds to a pseudogene. The specimen sequenced was PBMCs. The CDR3 loop is CTSSRRRPTNYEQYF. The CDR3 DNA reads as TGCACCAGCAGCCGGCGGCGCCCCACGAACTACGAGCAGTACTTC.